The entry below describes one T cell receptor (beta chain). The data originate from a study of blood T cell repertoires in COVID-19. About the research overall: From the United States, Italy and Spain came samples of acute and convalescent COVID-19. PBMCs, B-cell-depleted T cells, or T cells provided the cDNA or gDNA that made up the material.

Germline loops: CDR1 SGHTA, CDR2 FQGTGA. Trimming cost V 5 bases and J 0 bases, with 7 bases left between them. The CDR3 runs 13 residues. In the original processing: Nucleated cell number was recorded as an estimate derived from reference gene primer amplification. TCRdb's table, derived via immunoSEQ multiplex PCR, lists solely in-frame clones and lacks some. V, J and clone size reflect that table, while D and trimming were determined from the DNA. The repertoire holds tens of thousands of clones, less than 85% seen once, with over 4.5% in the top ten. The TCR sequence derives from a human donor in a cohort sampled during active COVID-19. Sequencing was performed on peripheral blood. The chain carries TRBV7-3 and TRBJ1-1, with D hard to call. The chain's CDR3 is CASSDGMNTEAFF. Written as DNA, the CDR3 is TGTGCCAGCAGCGATGGCATGAACACTGAAGCTTTCTTT.